This is a list of T cell receptor beta chains from one sample in a study of blood T cell repertoires in COVID-19. Sequenced by immunoSEQ multiplex PCR; TCRdb stores in-frame clones only, minus some. The table shows roughly 49,000 clones, with 84% occurring only once. The sample taken for sequencing was peripheral blood. The source is a man between 50 and 59 years old with acute or convalescent COVID-19. CDR3s include the opening cysteine and the closing phenylalanine or tryptophan. The order of the fields is J gene, clone size, V gene, D gene, CDR3 protein, CDR3 DNA. A D gene is named only where the DNA matches it firmly. Size values are once, few and many counts, or a class for expanded clones, and some rows have none.

TRBJ2-7,NA,TRBV10-3,NA,CAIKLSLADYEQYF,TGTGCCATCAAGTTAAGTCTAGCAGACTACGAGCAGTACTTC
TRBJ1-5,NA,TRBV28,TRBD1,CASGRGTGEFRNQPQHF,TGTGCCAGCGGCCGAGGGACAGGGGAGTTTCGCAATCAGCCCCAGCATTTT
TRBJ2-2,NA,TRBV5-4,NA,CASSLAVVAATGELFF,TGTGCCAGCAGCTTGGCGGTGGTAGCGGCCACCGGGGAGCTGTTTTTT
TRBJ1-6,NA,TRBV4-3,TRBD1,CASSQNLLGQGERSPLHF,TGCGCCAGCAGCCAAAATCTTTTAGGACAGGGGGAGAGATCACCCCTCCACTTT
TRBJ1-5,NA,TRBV4-1,TRBD1,CASSQGQGGSNQPQHF,TGCGCCAGCAGCCAAGGACAGGGTGGGAGCAATCAGCCCCAGCATTTT
TRBJ2-1,NA,TRBV4-2,TRBD1,CASSQEGGRGQGYNEQFF,TGTGCCAGCAGCCAAGAGGGGGGGAGGGGACAGGGTTACAATGAGCAGTTCTTC
TRBJ2-5,NA,TRBV7-2,TRBD2,CASSSGGAVETQYF,TGTGCCAGCAGCTCCGGGGGGGCCGTAGAGACCCAGTACTTC
TRBJ1-2,NA,TRBV5-4,NA,CASSSWKGRGYGYTF,TGTGCCAGCAGCTCCTGGAAGGGCAGGGGCTATGGCTACACCTTC
TRBJ1-2,NA,TRBV30,NA,CASPDREYGYTF,TGTGCCTCCCCGGACAGAGAATATGGCTACACCTTC
TRBJ2-6,NA,TRBV6-2/TRBV6-3,NA,CASSRAGANVLTF,TGTGCCAGCAGTCGAGCCGGGGCCAACGTCCTGACTTTC
TRBJ2-7,NA,TRBV18,NA,CASSWGTRRSYEQYF,TGTGCCAGCTCATGGGGGACTCGGCGGTCCTACGAGCAGTACTTC
TRBJ2-2,NA,TRBV4-3,TRBD1,CASSQARGRTGELFF,TGCGCCAGCAGCCAAGCCAGGGGGAGAACCGGGGAGCTGTTTTTT
TRBJ2-7,NA,TRBV30,TRBD2,CAWSFKRGAYEQYF,TGTGCCTGGAGTTTTAAGCGGGGCGCCTACGAGCAGTACTTC
TRBJ1-2,NA,TRBV5-6,NA,CASSPDRTYYGYTF,TGTGCCAGCAGTCCCGACAGGACTTACTATGGCTACACCTTC
TRBJ2-3,once,TRBV3-1/TRBV3-2,TRBD1,CASSQESQGAQYF,TGTGCCAGCAGCCAAGAATCCCAGGGGGCGCAGTATTTT
TRBJ2-7,NA,TRBV19,NA,CASSMRQGSYEQYF,TGTGCCAGTAGTATGAGGCAGGGCTCCTACGAGCAGTACTTC
TRBJ1-2,NA,TRBV28,NA,CASSLSSGGYTF,TGTGCCAGCAGTTTATCGAGCGGGGGCTACACCTTC
TRBJ1-4,NA,TRBV13,TRBD1,CASSLRIGTGDEKLFF,TGTGCCAGCAGCTTACGCATAGGGACAGGAGACGAAAAACTGTTTTTT
TRBJ2-7,NA,TRBV2,NA,CASSDTGSYEQYF,TGTGCCAGCAGTGACACAGGTTCCTACGAGCAGTACTTC
TRBJ1-3,NA,TRBV3-1/TRBV3-2,NA,CASSQERFSYSGNTIYF,TGTGCCAGCAGCCAAGAGCGCTTTTCTTACTCTGGAAACACCATATATTTT
TRBJ1-1,few,TRBV27,TRBD1,CASSSPTGARYTEAFF,TGTGCCAGCAGTTCGCCCACAGGGGCGCGTTATACTGAAGCTTTCTTT
TRBJ1-4,NA,TRBV18,NA,CASSPLPGEKLFF,TGTGCCAGCTCACCACTGCCCGGGGAAAAACTGTTTTTT
TRBJ2-7,NA,TRBV11-2,NA,CASSNSLGTDYEQYF,TGTGCCAGCAGCAATTCCTTGGGCACAGACTACGAGCAGTACTTC
TRBJ2-6,NA,TRBV25-1,TRBD1,CASSQQGGTAGANVLTF,TGTGCCAGCAGCCAACAGGGGGGAACTGCTGGGGCCAACGTCCTGACTTTC
TRBJ2-5,NA,TRBV6-2/TRBV6-3,TRBD2,CASSNPGLAFQYF,TGTGCCAGCAGTAACCCGGGACTAGCGTTCCAGTACTTC
TRBJ2-7,NA,TRBV10-3,TRBD2,CAIRISLAGGPYEQYF,TGTGCCATCAGGATAAGCCTAGCGGGGGGGCCTTACGAGCAGTACTTC
TRBJ2-5,NA,TRBV6-6,NA,CASSPWAQETQYF,TGTGCCAGCAGCCCTTGGGCACAAGAGACCCAGTACTTC
TRBJ1-2,few,TRBV5-1,NA,CASSFGGPDGYTF,TGCGCCAGCAGCTTCGGGGGGCCGGATGGCTACACCTTC
TRBJ2-3,NA,TRBV7-2,TRBD1,CASSSYRGPDTQYF,TGTGCCAGCAGTTCATACAGGGGACCAGATACGCAGTATTTT
TRBJ1-2,few,TRBV6-5,NA,CASSRQGKAQGYTF,TGTGCCAGCAGTCGCCAGGGGAAAGCTCAAGGCTACACCTTC
TRBJ2-4,NA,TRBV28,NA,CASSFSELAKNIQYF,TGTGCCAGCAGTTTTAGCGAGTTAGCCAAAAACATTCAGTACTTC
TRBJ2-7,NA,TRBV4-3,NA,CASSQELGSLYEQYF,TGCGCCAGCAGCCAAGAACTAGGGTCCCTCTACGAGCAGTACTTC
TRBJ1-1,NA,TRBV11-2,NA,CASSFTHTMNTEAFF,TGTGCCAGCAGCTTTACCCACACGATGAACACTGAAGCTTTCTTT
TRBJ1-5,NA,TRBV10-2,NA,CASSASDRLGNQPQHF,TGCGCCAGCAGTGCTAGTGACAGGTTAGGAAATCAGCCCCAGCATTTT
TRBJ2-2,NA,TRBV6-6,TRBD1,CASRWTGSTGELFF,TGTGCCAGCAGATGGACAGGGAGTACCGGGGAGCTGTTTTTT
TRBJ2-5,NA,TRBV4-2,TRBD2,CASSPRTSGGQETQYF,TGTGCCAGCAGCCCGAGGACTAGCGGGGGGCAAGAGACCCAGTACTTC
TRBJ1-5,NA,TRBV24-1,TRBD1,CATSGQDRFTDQPQHF,TGTGCCACCAGTGGTCAGGACAGGTTTACGGATCAGCCCCAGCATTTT
TRBJ1-6,NA,TRBV27,TRBD1,CASSSDRGYSPLHF,TGTGCCAGCAGTTCGGACAGGGGTTATTCACCCCTCCACTTT
TRBJ2-1,NA,TRBV9,TRBD1,CASSFTGDPYNEQFF,TGTGCCAGCAGCTTTACAGGGGATCCCTACAATGAGCAGTTCTTC
TRBJ1-4,NA,TRBV28,TRBD1,CASSRTGRNEKLFF,TGTGCCAGCAGCCGGACAGGCCGAAATGAAAAACTGTTTTTT
TRBJ2-7,once,TRBV5-1,TRBD1,CASSAGTGGSGEYF,TGCGCCAGCAGCGCCGGGACAGGGGGGTCCGGGGAGTACTTC
TRBJ2-2,NA,TRBV5-1,NA,CASIPGGVNTGELFF,TGCGCCAGCATCCCCGGAGGGGTAAACACCGGGGAGCTGTTTTTT
TRBJ2-3,NA,TRBV6-2/TRBV6-3,TRBD1,CASSDTGQSTDTQYF,TGTGCCAGCAGTGACACGGGACAGTCCACAGATACGCAGTATTTT
TRBJ1-1,few,TRBV28,NA,CASSPSRGFGSIDTEAFF,TGTGCCAGCAGTCCCTCCCGGGGTTTTGGGAGTATTGACACTGAAGCTTTCTTT
TRBJ1-5,NA,TRBV6-1,TRBD1,CASSEVDRGSQPQHF,TGTGCCAGCAGTGAAGTGGACAGGGGTAGTCAGCCCCAGCATTTT
TRBJ1-5,NA,TRBV29-1,NA,CSVGDGSQPQHF,TGCAGCGTCGGGGACGGGAGTCAGCCCCAGCATTTT
TRBJ1-4,NA,TRBV5-5,TRBD1,CASSWGTGSNEKLFF,TGTGCCAGCAGCTGGGGGACAGGGTCTAATGAAAAACTGTTTTTT
TRBJ1-1,few,TRBV6-2/TRBV6-3,NA,CASSRNALFGGPTNTEAFF,TGTGCCAGCAGTCGCAATGCCCTATTCGGGGGGCCTACGAACACTGAAGCTTTCTTT
TRBJ1-6,NA,TRBV2,NA,CASVQDSNSPLHF,TGTGCCAGCGTACAGGACAGTAATTCACCCCTCCACTTT
TRBJ2-1,NA,TRBV15,NA,CATSRAGNRANEQFF,TGTGCCACCAGCAGAGCAGGGAACAGGGCCAATGAGCAGTTCTTC
TRBJ1-5,NA,TRBV27,TRBD1,CASSLSGTGRINF,TGTGCCAGCAGTTTATCGGGGACAGGGCGAATAAATTTT
TRBJ2-7,NA,TRBV7-8,NA,CASSQSSYEQYF,TGTGCCAGCAGCCAGAGCTCCTACGAGCAGTACTTC
TRBJ2-7,few,TRBV10-1,TRBD1,CAGPDRFDYEQYF,TGCGCCGGCCCGGACAGGTTCGACTACGAGCAGTACTTC
TRBJ2-1,NA,TRBV10-2,NA,CASSGGGSSYNEQFF,TGCGCCAGCAGTGGAGGGGGTAGTTCCTACAATGAGCAGTTCTTC